The source of this T cell receptor (beta chain) is a study of blood T cell repertoires in COVID-19. Germline V lookup: CDR1 KGHDR, CDR2 SFDVKD. The CDR3 has 16 amino acids. V shed 5 bases, J shed 3 bases, and the junction held 7 bases outside the gene matches. The method was immunoSEQ multiplex PCR; TCRdb's version includes in-frame clones alone and lacks a portion of them. The data hold a few hundred thousand clones, with approximately 88% observed a single time. This chain links TRBV24-1 with TRBJ1-2; 11 bases are a match to TRBD1. The sequence came from a woman aged 40 to 50 with acute COVID-19. The specimen was PBMCs or T cells enriched from blood (not recorded which). CDR3 coding DNA: TGTGCCACCAGTGCCGCCCGGGACAGGGGGGACTATGGCTACACCTTC. Translated, it gives CATSAARDRGDYGYTF.